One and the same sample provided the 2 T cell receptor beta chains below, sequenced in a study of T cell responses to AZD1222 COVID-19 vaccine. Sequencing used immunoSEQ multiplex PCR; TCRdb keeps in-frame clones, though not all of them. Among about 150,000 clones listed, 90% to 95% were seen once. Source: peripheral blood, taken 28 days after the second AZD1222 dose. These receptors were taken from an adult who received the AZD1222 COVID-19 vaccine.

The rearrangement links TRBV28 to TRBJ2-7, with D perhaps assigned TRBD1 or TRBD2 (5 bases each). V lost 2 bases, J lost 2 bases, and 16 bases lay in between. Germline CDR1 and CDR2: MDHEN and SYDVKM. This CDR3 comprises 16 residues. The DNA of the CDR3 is TGTGCCAGCAGTTTAGATCTCGGGACGGGTACCTACGAGCAGTACTTC. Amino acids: CASSLDLGTGTYEQYF.

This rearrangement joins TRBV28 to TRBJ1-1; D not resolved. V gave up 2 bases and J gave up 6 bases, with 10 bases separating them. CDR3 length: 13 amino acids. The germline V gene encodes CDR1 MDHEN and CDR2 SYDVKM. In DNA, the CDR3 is TGTGCCAGCAGTTTAATAGGCCAGGCTGAAGCTTTCTTT. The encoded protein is CASSLIGQAEAFF.